This T cell receptor beta chain was documented in a study of OX40 agonist ivuxolimab in advanced cancers. Study background: The patients' treatment was ivuxolimab, an agonistic anti-OX40 (CD134) antibody. All patients had ivuxolimab intravenously every 2 weeks at 0.01 to 10 mg/kg. Findings and limits, study-wide: Dose levels from 0.1 to 3.0 mg/kg saw CD4+ and CD8+ blood T cells expand clonally by week 6.

In the case of this clone: Antigen: not known.

Some clones are missing from TCRdb's copy, which holds only in-frame ones; the method was immunoSEQ multiplex PCR. The data contain 68,000 or so clones, about nine tenths of them singletons. The study sampled blood at baseline, cycle 4 day 1, and cycle 7 day 1. The germline V and J ends were trimmed by 5 bases and 5 bases, with 15 bases remaining between them. This CDR3 contains 14 residues. Germline V gene sequence: CDR1 SGHRS, CDR2 YFSETQ. The specimen was CD4+ or CD8+ T cells sorted from blood, collected in a trial of the OX40 agonist ivuxolimab. The sequence was obtained from an adult with an advanced solid tumor such as melanoma, head and neck, liver or kidney cancer. The rearrangement joins TRBV5-1 to TRBJ2-3; tentatively, D is TRBD2 (6 bases). The CDR3 nucleotides are TGCGCCAGCAGACCGGGACTCCGGGAAGATACGCAGTATTTT. Amino acid sequence: CASRPGLREDTQYF.